The T cell receptor beta chain under discussion was sequenced for a study of blood T cell repertoires in COVID-19. Overall study context: Samples representing acute and convalescent COVID-19 were sourced from the United States, Italy and Spain. The analysed material was cDNA or gDNA that came from T cells, B-cell-depleted T cells, or PBMCs.

Seattle enrolled patients during active infection and tracked them longitudinally. Per the authors' pipeline: Estimation of nucleated cell counts was performed using reference gene primer amplification. Clones were read by immunoSEQ multiplex PCR, and TCRdb kept only the in-frame ones, dropping some. Clonal size and the V and J genes are those of that table, whereas D and trimming came from the DNA. The table lists 120,000 to 150,000 clones, around 90% of them singletons, with more than 2.5% in the top ten. The V segment lost 4 bases and the J segment 6 bases; nucleotides outside the gene matches: 11. Germline assignment: CDR1 SGHDT and CDR2 YYEEEE. The CDR3 length is 16 residues.

Sequencing used peripheral blood. The sequence was obtained from a human donor with COVID-19, enrolled during active disease. The donor label of this sample is uncertain. V and J are TRBV5-6 and TRBJ2-1; 9 positions match TRBD2. CDR3 coding DNA: TGTGCCAGCAGCCCCCGAGGCGGGGGGGCTATCAATGAGCAGTTCTTC. Translated: CASSPRGGGAINEQFF.